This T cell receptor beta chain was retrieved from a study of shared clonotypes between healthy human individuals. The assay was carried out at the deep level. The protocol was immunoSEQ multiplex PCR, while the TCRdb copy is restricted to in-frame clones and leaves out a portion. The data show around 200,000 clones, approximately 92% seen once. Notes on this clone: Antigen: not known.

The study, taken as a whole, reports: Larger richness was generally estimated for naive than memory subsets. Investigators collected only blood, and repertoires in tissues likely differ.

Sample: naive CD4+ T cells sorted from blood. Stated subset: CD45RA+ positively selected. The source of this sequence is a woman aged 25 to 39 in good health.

CDR3 nucleotides: TGTGCCAGCTCACCGGACAGGGTTTACGAGCAGTACTTC. Residues: CASSPDRVYEQYF. The chain combines TRBV18 with TRBJ2-5, with 8 positions matching TRBD1. The J call may be mistaken, given a closer DNA end match to TRBJ2-7. Germline lookup yields CDR1 KGHSH and CDR2 LQKENI. CDR3 length: 13 amino acids.